This paragraph reports one TCR beta chain. Its antigen is unidentified. The data are from a study of breast tumors, draining lymph nodes, adjacent tissues. Study conclusions and caveats: Compared with lymph nodes, tumors were less diverse; compared with nontumor tissue, more. Most tumor T cells seemingly derive from lymph node, then expand in tumor. Data only fit, rather than demonstrated, lymph node origin of most tumor T cells. Luminal-like breast cancer showed significantly greater tumor-nontumor repertoire similarity than basal-like breast cancer did.

The CDR3 length is 19 residues. Germline CDR1 reads MNHEY; CDR2 reads SVGEGT. Germline trimming cut 0 bases from V and 7 bases from J; bases unmatched to any gene: 9. Axillary draining lymph nodes of breast cancer patients supplied the node samples. From the multiplex PCR reads, TCRdb called clonotypes with MiXCR, one entry per CDR3 protein. The sample consists of approximately 250,000 distinct CDR3 sequences, roughly a third of them appearing once. The origin of this receptor is a female donor with breast cancer. Some clones in this sample may be carry-over from other donors' samples. The sample taken for sequencing was axillary lymph node tissue. The chain uses TRBV6-2 or TRBV6-3 and TRBJ2-2; 15 bases fit TRBD2. As DNA, the CDR3 is TGTGCCAGCAGTTACTCCCCGGGACTAGCGGGAGGATGGCGCGGGGAGCTGTTTTTT. Protein sequence: CASSYSPGLAGGWRGELFF.